The clone carrying this TCR beta chain was counted only a few times. The PCR contained 60 Vbeta and 13 Jbeta primers. Generated by immunoSEQ multiplex PCR, the TCRdb table keeps only in-frame clones and is missing some. The sample lists 200,000 to 250,000 clones, around 85% occurring once. Germline values: CDR1 SGHTA, CDR2 FQGTGA. With V trimmed by 5 bases and J by 4 bases, 11 bases remained unmatched. This CDR3 is built from 16 residues. This record belongs to a study of cytomegalovirus exposure and HLA in healthy donors. The TCR was taken from a middle-aged man in good health and CMV-seronegative. The source material was PBMCs. The chain is built from TRBV7-3 and TRBJ1-1; 9 nucleotides align to TRBD1. The CDR3: CASSLGTGKGITEAFF. The CDR3, as DNA: TGTGCCAGCAGCCTCGGGACAGGGAAGGGGATCACTGAAGCTTTCTTT.